A single sample is the source of the 8 T cell receptor beta chains below, sequenced in a study of cytomegalovirus exposure and HLA in healthy donors. PCR amplification relied on 60 Vbeta primers (plus 13 Jbeta primers). Assay: immunoSEQ multiplex PCR; the TCRdb copy retains only in-frame clones and omits some. The sample contains just over 150,000 clones, 60% to 85% of which appear only once. Material: PBMCs. The receptors originated from a woman younger than 45 in good health and CMV-seronegative.

This clone showed up just a few times. The rearrangement links TRBV4-1 to TRBJ2-1, with 8 bases fitting TRBD2. The V segment lost 0 bases and the J segment 3 bases; nucleotides outside the gene matches: 4. Germline assignment: CDR1 MGHRA and CDR2 YSYEKL. The CDR3 totals 16 residues. The CDR3 sequence is CASSQESGGVYNEQFF. The CDR3 coding sequence is TGCGCCAGCAGCCAAGAAAGCGGGGGAGTCTACAATGAGCAGTTCTTC.

Concerning this clone: A junction boundary mismatches the germline segment, possibly from a read error. The chain recombines TRBV7-9 with TRBJ2-7, with D perhaps matching TRBD2 (6 bases). This CDR3 has 13 amino acids. Looked up from germline, CDR1 is SEHNR and CDR2 is FQNEAQ (reference sequence). The CDR3 here is CAGRFGDSYSQYF. In DNA form, the CDR3 reads TGTGCCGGCAGATTCGGGGACTCATACTCGCAGTACTTC.

The CDR3 DNA reads TGCGCCAGCAGCTTGGCCCCACAAGGGGTGAACACTGAAGCTTTCTTT. This codes for CASSLAPQGVNTEAFF. The V gene is TRBV5-1, the J gene TRBJ1-1, with a weak D call TRBD1 (5 bases). From germline, CDR1 is SGHRS and CDR2 YFSETQ. Deletions cut 0 bases from V and 0 bases from J, with 12 bases between. The CDR3 length is 16 residues.

The V call is TRBV6-5, the J call TRBJ2-5, with TRBD2 identical over 12 bases. The germline V gene has CDR1 MNHEY and CDR2 SVGAGI. V gave up 6 bases and J gave up 2 bases; unmatched junction bases: 1. This CDR3 is 14 amino acids long. The CDR3 nucleotides read TGTGCCAGCAGCGGACTAGCGGGACAAGAGACCCAGTACTTC. As protein: CASSGLAGQETQYF.

J is TRBJ1-1 and V is TRBV30; D uncertain. The CDR3 sequence is 13 residues long. The V end lost 3 bases, the J end lost 8 bases, and 16 bases lay between the germline ends. Per germline, CDR1 GTSNPN and CDR2 SVGIG (reference sequence). In DNA form, the CDR3 reads TGTGCCTGGAGCCGAATCAGAGGATCGGAAGCTTTCTTT. Amino acid sequence: CAWSRIRGSEAFF.

The CDR3 nucleotides are TGTGCCAGCAGCCCCCGTACGGGCACAGATACGCAGTATTTT. Its translation: CASSPRTGTDTQYF. This chain links TRBV7-9 with TRBJ2-3, with D unresolved. Germline V gene data show CDR1 as SEHNR and CDR2 as FQNEAQ (reference sequence). V lost 5 bases and J lost 1, with 10 bases in between. The CDR3 spans 14 residues.

The rearrangement joins TRBV29-1 to TRBJ1-2; D may be TRBD1 (5 bases). From germline, CDR1 is SQVTM and CDR2 ANQGSEA. V lost 6 bases to trimming and J lost 0 bases, with 11 bases between them. The CDR3 is 13 amino acids. CDR3 nucleotide sequence: TGCAGCGTCCCCCTCAGGGCTAACTATGGCTACACCTTC. Its translation is CSVPLRANYGYTF. The entire variable domain, with the rest obtained from reference TRBV29-1 and TRBJ1-2, is as follows: SAVISQKPSRDICQRGTSLTIQCQVDSQVTMMFWYRQQPGQSLTLIATANQGSEATYESGFVIDKFPISRPNLTFSTLTVSNMSPEDSSIYLCSVPLRANYGYTFGSGTRLTVV.

Worth noting for this clone: Other DNA sequences of this sample code for an identical CDR3. V is TRBV11-2 and J is TRBJ1-1; the match to TRBD1 covers 7 bases. CDR1 is SGHAT and CDR2 is FQNNGV in the germline V gene. V lost 5 bases and J lost 0; bases outside the gene matches: 6. The length of the CDR3 is 15 residues. CDR3 coding DNA: TGTGCCAGCAGCCGGGGACAGCTCATGAACACTGAAGCTTTCTTT. Its translation is CASSRGQLMNTEAFF.